The 23 T cell receptor beta chains below all came from one sample that was sequenced in a study of blood T cells in healthy people across ages. Sample-barcoded 5' priming and a J-beta primer mix drove a second PCR of roughly 6 to 12 cycles. TCRdb redid the calling of the 5' RACE reads with MiXCR, one entry per CDR3 protein. Of over 1,300,000 distinct CDR3 sequences in the sample, 59% are singletons; the top ten hold 5% to 7%. The sequenced material came from blood. These receptors all stem from a man aged 18 to 35 in good health.

This clonotype was detected once. V and J are TRBV27 and TRBJ2-1, with 16 positions matching TRBD2. Germline V CDR1 and CDR2: MNHEY, SMNVEV (reference sequence). V shed 6 bases and J 1 base; nucleotides not matched to a gene: 6. The CDR3 totals 18 residues. CDR3 residues: CASRPGLAGGGSYNEQFF. CDR3 coding DNA: TGTGCCAGCAGACCGGGACTAGCGGGAGGGGGGTCCTACAATGAGCAGTTCTTC.

The rearrangement uses TRBV7-2 and TRBJ2-7; 8 bases are shared with TRBD2. The V gene's germline CDR1 is SGHTA and CDR2 FQGNSA. The CDR3 length is 16 residues. The V segment lost 1 base and the J segment 5 bases; nucleotides outside the gene matches: 10. CDR3 sequence reads: CASSLVPAGVTDEQYF. The CDR3 region has the DNA TGTGCCAGCAGCTTAGTTCCAGCGGGGGTAACCGACGAGCAGTACTTC.

The V and J genes are TRBV5-1 and TRBJ2-3, with D perhaps TRBD2 (5 bases). Trimming removed 3 bases from V and 4 bases from J, with 15 bases in between. The V gene's germline CDR1 is SGHRS and CDR2 YFSETQ. The CDR3 is 15 residues long. The CDR3 sequence: CASSSGYLSPDTQYF. CDR3 nucleotide sequence: TGCGCCAGCAGCTCGGGATACCTCTCCCCAGATACGCAGTATTTT.

This chain uses TRBV20-1 with TRBJ1-2; a possible D gene is TRBD1 (6 bases). In germline, CDR1 is DFQATT, CDR2 SNEGSKA (reference sequence). The V gene lost 6 bases and the J gene lost 4 bases, with 15 bases spanning the gap. The CDR3 totals 13 residues. CDR3 nucleotides: TGCAGTGCCCCTAGGGGGGGAGGCTATGGCTACACCTTC. Translated, it gives CSAPRGGGYGYTF.

The rearrangement joins TRBV12-3 or TRBV12-4 to TRBJ1-6, with D tentatively TRBD1 (6 bases). The CDR3 covers 14 residues. The ends were cut back, 2 bases at V and 10 bases at J, with 12 bases in the middle. The CDR3 reads CASSLNREGSPLHF. CDR3 bases: TGTGCCAGCAGTTTAAACAGGGAGGGCTCACCCCTCCACTTT.

This clonotype occurred once. This chain links TRBV4-3 with TRBJ2-5; D assignment may be TRBD1 or TRBD2 (5 bases each). Deletions cut 3 bases from V and 7 bases from J, with 21 bases between. CDR1 is LGHNA, CDR2 YSLEER, per germline. CDR3 length: 16 residues. The CDR3 coding sequence is TGCGCCAGCAGCCACCATCAGGGCACTCTAGCCGGGACCCAGTACTTC. Its translation: CASSHHQGTLAGTQYF.

The V call is TRBV9, the J call TRBJ2-3; D remains unclear. The length of the CDR3 is 16 residues. The ends were cut back, 4 bases at V and 0 bases at J, with 15 bases in the middle. Looked up from germline, CDR1 is SGDLS and CDR2 is YYNGEE. The CDR3 DNA reads TGTGCCAGCAGCCCCAGAACCGGATATAGCACAGATACGCAGTATTTT. It is translated as CASSPRTGYSTDTQYF.

This chain links TRBV19 with TRBJ2-2, with D possibly matching TRBD2 (5 bases). CDR1 and CDR2 (germline): LNHDA, SQIVND (reference sequence). The V gene lost 9 bases and the J gene lost 0 bases, with 14 bases spanning the gap. The CDR3 extends over 15 amino acids. The CDR3 here is CASSGLPTNTGELFF. In DNA, the CDR3 is TGTGCCAGCAGTGGACTGCCCACGAACACCGGGGAGCTGTTTTTT.

This chain joins TRBV4-2 and TRBJ2-1; TRBD2 matches 10 bases. CDR1 and CDR2 (germline): LGHNA, YNFKEQ. With V trimmed by 1 base and J by 2 bases, 5 bases remained unmatched. The CDR3 covers 17 residues. CDR3 sequence: CASSQAIGTSAYNEQFF. Written as DNA, the CDR3 is TGTGCCAGCAGCCAAGCTATCGGGACTAGCGCCTACAATGAGCAGTTCTTC.

Details on this clonotype: Sequence at one end of the junction differs from germline and may be a read error. The chain uses TRBV29-1 and TRBJ2-5, with 7 bases identical to TRBD1. This CDR3 is 13 amino acids long. The germline V gene encodes CDR1 SQVTM and CDR2 ANQGSEA. DNA for the CDR3: TGCAGCTTTGACAGGGATGGAGAAGAGACCCAGTACTTC. The encoded protein is CSFDRDGEETQYF.

The chain joins TRBV20-1 to TRBJ2-1; 8 positions match TRBD1. The CDR3 loop spans 13 amino acids. The J segment lost 9 bases and the V segment lost 3 bases, leaving 7 bases of the junction unmatched. CDR1 DFQATT and CDR2 SNEGSKA come from the germline V gene (reference sequence). Here the CDR3 reads CSARPRGQTEQFF. As DNA, the CDR3 is TGCAGTGCTAGGCCCAGGGGGCAGACTGAGCAGTTCTTC.

This clonotype is a singleton in its sample. The chain recombines TRBV6-6 with TRBJ1-5; D gene uncertain. The CDR3 contains 14 residues. Germline CDR1 MNHNY, CDR2 SVGAGI (reference sequence). V dropped 6 bases and J dropped 4 bases, with 13 bases sitting between them. The CDR3 DNA is TGTGCCAGCAGCGCCAGTCAGTTTAATCAGCCCCAGCATTTT. Translation gives CASSASQFNQPQHF.

The chain has TRBV7-9 and TRBJ2-5; TRBD1 matches 7 bases. Germline V lookup: CDR1 SEHNR, CDR2 FQNEAQ (reference sequence). The CDR3 is 16 residues long. Trimming cost V 1 base and J 0 bases; bases outside gene matches: 5. CDR3 nucleotide sequence: TGTGCCAGCAGCTTAGAGTCGGGACAGTACCAAGAGACCCAGTACTTC. Residues: CASSLESGQYQETQYF. The variable domain in full, with the rest retrieved from reference TRBV7-9 and TRBJ2-5, is DTGVSQNPRHKITKRGQNVTFRCDPISEHNRLYWYRQTLGQGPEFLTYFQNEAQLEKSRLLSDRFSAERPKGSFSTLEIQRTEQGDSAMYLCASSLESGQYQETQYFGPGTRLLVL.

This clonotype was seen a single time. This chain joins TRBV5-1 and TRBJ2-5; maybe TRBD2 (5 bases). Trimming cost V 3 bases and J 2 bases, with 14 bases left between them. The germline gives CDR1 SGHRS, CDR2 YFSETQ. The CDR3 extends over 15 amino acids. The CDR3 loop is CASSSQLGTQETQYF. The CDR3 nucleotides read TGCGCCAGCAGCTCCCAACTAGGAACTCAAGAGACCCAGTACTTC.

The chain joins TRBV7-9 to TRBJ2-5; D not certain. This CDR3 contains 14 residues. The V gene's germline CDR1 is SEHNR and CDR2 FQNEAQ (reference sequence). Trimming stripped 2 bases from V and 4 bases from J, with 11 bases between. As DNA, the CDR3 is TGTGCCAGCAGCTTAACGAGTAAAAGAGAGACCCAGTACTTC. Its protein is CASSLTSKRETQYF.

The rearrangement joins TRBV9 to TRBJ2-1; 7 nucleotides match TRBD1. Germline CDR1 SGDLS, CDR2 YYNGEE. With V trimmed by 0 bases and J by 2 bases, 2 bases remained unmatched. This CDR3 is built from 15 residues. CDR3 sequence reads: CASSVVGTAYNEQFF. The CDR3 region has the DNA TGTGCCAGCAGCGTAGTGGGGACAGCCTACAATGAGCAGTTCTTC.

This chain's CDR3 is CASSLDSTGQGAMETQYF. The CDR3 coding sequence is TGTGCCAGCAGTTTAGACTCTACGGGACAGGGGGCTATGGAGACCCAGTACTTC. This sequence joins TRBV12-3 or TRBV12-4 and TRBJ2-7; TRBD1 matches at 12 bases. The J call is doubtful: the DNA matches TRBJ2-5 better. The length of the CDR3 is 18 residues.

This rearrangement joins TRBV4-1 to TRBJ1-1; 8 positions match TRBD1. This CDR3 spans 15 amino acids. CDR1 MGHRA and CDR2 YSYEKL come from the germline V gene. With V trimmed by 4 bases and J by 4 bases, 8 bases remained unmatched. CDR3 DNA sequence: TGCGCCAGCAGCCGAGAGACAGGGGAGGGCACTGAAGCTTTCTTT. Protein sequence: CASSRETGEGTEAFF.

This clonotype was counted between two and nine times. V gene TRBV25-1 combines with J gene TRBJ1-2; the D gene is possibly TRBD1 (5 bases). The germline V gene has CDR1 MGHDK and CDR2 SYGVNS. Trimming left V 5 bases short and J 4 bases short, with 11 bases between. The CDR3 runs to 13 residues. CDR3 residues: CASSPRVGYGYTF. CDR3 coding DNA: TGTGCCAGCAGTCCCAGGGTTGGCTATGGCTACACCTTC.

The V call is TRBV20-1, the J call TRBJ1-1; D is perhaps TRBD1 (5 bases). The CDR3 is made up of 13 amino acids. The germline V gene has CDR1 DFQATT and CDR2 SNEGSKA (reference sequence). Trimming left V 6 bases short and J 8 bases short, with 19 bases between. Here the CDR3 reads CSAPRAGRPEAFF. The CDR3 nucleotides read TGCAGTGCCCCTAGGGCAGGGCGGCCCGAAGCTTTCTTT.

The V gene is TRBV6-6, the J gene TRBJ2-1, with TRBD2 as a possible D gene (5 bases). The ends were cut back, 2 bases at V and 0 bases at J, with 11 bases in the middle. The V gene's germline CDR1 is MNHNY and CDR2 SVGAGI (reference sequence). This CDR3 is 16 amino acids long. For the CDR3, the DNA is TGTGCCAGCAGTTACAATTCGGGGTTCTCCTACAATGAGCAGTTCTTC. This gives the protein CASSYNSGFSYNEQFF.

The chain is built from TRBV25-1 and TRBJ1-4, with 8 positions matching TRBD1. Trimming removed 4 bases from V and 8 bases from J; junction bases left unmatched: 9. Germline CDR1 reads MGHDK; CDR2 reads SYGVNS. CDR3 length equals 15 residues. The CDR3 DNA sequence: TGTGCCAGCAGTGGGAGACAGGGGTCGATGGAAAAACTGTTTTTT. It codes for CASSGRQGSMEKLFF.

The chain links TRBV4-3 to TRBJ2-7, with 12 bases matching TRBD2. Germline CDR1 and CDR2: LGHNA and YSLEER. The CDR3 runs 14 residues. J gave up 9 bases and V 1 base, and 4 bases lay outside the gene matches. The CDR3 is CASSQGTSGEGQYF. In nucleotides, the CDR3 is TGCGCCAGCAGCCAAGGGACTAGCGGGGAAGGGCAGTACTTC.